Each of the 16 T cell receptor beta chains below was sequenced from the same sample in a study of cytomegalovirus exposure and HLA in healthy donors. Method: immunoSEQ multiplex PCR; TCRdb's copy keeps in-frame clones and lacks some. Here the sample spans roughly 150,000 clones, 84% being singletons. The sequenced sample was PBMCs. These receptors all stem from a man aged 25-40 years in good health and CMV-seropositive.

The J gene is TRBJ2-2, the V gene TRBV30, with D tentatively TRBD1 (5 bases). V was pared by 2 bases and J by 4 bases, with 8 bases between. Per the germline V gene, CDR1 is GTSNPN and CDR2 is SVGIG (reference sequence). The CDR3 consists of 13 residues. The CDR3 DNA is TGTGCCTGGAGTTTGACAGTCACCGGGGAGCTGTTTTTT. Its translation: CAWSLTVTGELFF.

This clone has just a few counts. The rearrangement links TRBV7-2 to TRBJ2-7; D possibly corresponds to TRBD1 (8 bases). Trimming stripped 2 bases from V and 6 bases from J, with 14 bases between. The CDR3 loop spans 14 amino acids. The germline CDR1 and CDR2 sequences are SGHTA and FQGNSA. The CDR3 DNA sequence: TGTGCCAGCAGCTTACGGGGGGACAGGAGCGAGCAGTACTTC. This codes for CASSLRGDRSEQYF. Using reference TRBV7-2 and TRBJ2-7 for the parts outside the CDR3, the full variable domain is GAGVSQSPSNKVTEKGKDVELRCDPISGHTALYWYRQSLGQGLEFLIYFQGNSAPDKSGLPSDRFSAERTGGSVSTLTIQRTQQEDSAVYLCASSLRGDRSEQYFGPGTRLTVT.

The J gene is TRBJ2-7, the V gene TRBV29-1; TRBD1 agrees at 7 bases. V lost 4 bases, J lost 0 bases, and 12 bases stayed unmatched. The CDR3 length is 16 residues. The germline CDR1 and CDR2 sequences are SQVTM and ANQGSEA. This CDR3 is CSVVFSSPGGSYEQYF. The CDR3 DNA is TGCAGCGTTGTGTTTAGTTCCCCAGGGGGCTCCTACGAGCAGTACTTC.

The rearrangement uses TRBV20-1 and TRBJ2-7; 7 bases are shared with TRBD1. The CDR3 spans 11 residues. In germline, CDR1 is DFQATT, CDR2 SNEGSKA (reference sequence). With V trimmed by 2 bases and J by 6 bases, 1 base remained unmatched. CDR3 nucleotides: TGCAGTGCTAGATGGGACAGCGAGCAGTACTTC. It translates to CSARWDSEQYF.

V is TRBV5-1 and J is TRBJ2-1; 10 bases fit TRBD2. Germline CDR1 SGHRS, CDR2 YFSETQ. With V trimmed by 2 bases and J by 5 bases, 13 bases remained unmatched. The CDR3 is 18 residues long. The CDR3 DNA reads as TGCGCCAGCAGCTTTACCCCCCTCCTAGCGGGGGCGAACAATGAGCAGTTCTTC. Protein product: CASSFTPLLAGANNEQFF.

The CDR3 bases are TGTGCCAGCAGTCTGGGACAGTACGGCGAGCAGTACTTC. It specifies CASSLGQYGEQYF. V gene TRBV27 combines with J gene TRBJ2-7; 7 bases agree with TRBD1. The CDR3 loop spans 13 amino acids. J gave up 6 bases and V 5 bases, and 7 bases lay outside the gene matches. Per germline, CDR1 MNHEY and CDR2 SMNVEV (reference sequence).

V and J are TRBV18 and TRBJ2-1; unclear D gene. Looked up from germline, CDR1 is KGHSH and CDR2 is LQKENI. V was cut by 1 base and J by 8 bases, with 6 bases left in between. The CDR3 covers 12 residues. This chain's CDR3 is CASSPRGYEQFF. CDR3 nucleotide sequence: TGTGCCAGCTCACCACGCGGCTATGAGCAGTTCTTC.

The sample holds a few counts of this clone. The V and J genes are TRBV5-1 and TRBJ2-7; 10 bases are shared with TRBD2. The CDR3 covers 15 residues. The V gene end was trimmed by 5 bases and the J gene end by 7 bases; junction bases not matched to a gene: 12. The V gene's germline CDR1 is SGHRS and CDR2 YFSETQ. The CDR3 nucleotides are TGCGCCAGCAGTCCTCTAGCGGGAGAGATGGAAGAGCAGTACTTC. Translation gives CASSPLAGEMEEQYF.

This clone was detected a few times. The rearrangement uses TRBV9 and TRBJ2-7, with 12 bases matching TRBD2. Trimming cost V 0 bases and J 4 bases; bases outside gene matches: 2. Germline lookup yields CDR1 SGDLS and CDR2 YYNGEE. The CDR3 has 15 amino acids. Here the CDR3 reads CASSVGTSGVYEQYF. The DNA for the CDR3 is TGTGCCAGCAGCGTAGGGACTAGCGGGGTATACGAGCAGTACTTC. Variable domain in full (rest from reference TRBV9 and TRBJ2-7): DSGVTQTPKHLITATGQRVTLRCSPRSGDLSVYWYQQSLDQGLQFLIQYYNGEERAKGNILERFSAQQFPDLHSELNLSSLELGDSALYFCASSVGTSGVYEQYFGPGTRLTVT.

The chain links TRBV6-1 to TRBJ1-1, with D uncertain. The V and J ends lost 7 bases and 8 bases respectively, with 14 bases between them. This CDR3 has 12 amino acids. Per the germline V gene, CDR1 is MNHNS and CDR2 is SASEGT. This chain's CDR3 is CASTPSRGEAFF. The CDR3 DNA reads as TGTGCCAGCACCCCTTCTCGCGGAGAAGCTTTCTTT.

This chain joins TRBV6-5 and TRBJ2-3; TRBD2 aligns across 9 bases. CDR1 MNHEY and CDR2 SVGAGI come from the germline V gene. Trimming at V came to 2 bases and at J to 5 bases, leaving 5 bases not matched to a gene. This CDR3 is built from 15 residues. Written as DNA, the CDR3 is TGTGCCAGCAGTTACCTAGCGGGGATGGGAGATACGCAGTATTTT. It translates to CASSYLAGMGDTQYF.

V usage is TRBV7-9 and J usage is TRBJ1-1, with D possibly TRBD1 on 5 matching bases. Trimming took 5 bases from V and 11 from J, leaving 21 bases between them. This CDR3 is 14 amino acids long. CDR1 SEHNR and CDR2 FQNEAQ come from the germline V gene (reference sequence). CDR3 region: CASSHDRLLHGAFF. The CDR3 DNA sequence: TGTGCCAGCAGCCATGACAGACTTCTTCATGGGGCTTTCTTT.

The chain joins TRBV19 to TRBJ2-2; possible D gene TRBD2, 5 bases. The germline gives CDR1 LNHDA, CDR2 SQIVND (reference sequence). The CDR3 length is 14 residues. With 5 bases removed from V and 3 bases from J, the gap between germline ends came to 10 bases. CDR3: CASSPVAYTGELFF. CDR3 nucleotide sequence: TGTGCCAGTAGTCCTGTAGCGTACACCGGGGAGCTGTTTTTT.

The chain couples TRBV28 to TRBJ2-7; 8 bases agree with TRBD2. Germline CDR1 and CDR2: MDHEN and SYDVKM. The V and J ends lost 7 bases and 3 bases, in that order; junction bases with no gene match: 8. The CDR3 has 14 amino acids. The CDR3 DNA is TGTGCCAGCACGCCGGGACTAGGGGGCTACGAGCAGTACTTC. As protein: CASTPGLGGYEQYF.

This chain links TRBV29-1 with TRBJ2-3; D ambiguous. The V gene's germline CDR1 is SQVTM and CDR2 ANQGSEA. Trimming shortened V by 3 bases and J by 5 bases, and 9 bases separated the two germline ends. The CDR3 has 12 residues. The CDR3 sequence is CSVEVGIDTQYF. In DNA, the CDR3 is TGCAGCGTTGAGGTGGGCATAGATACGCAGTATTTT.

The table lists this clone with a few counts. The V gene is TRBV7-9, the J gene TRBJ1-2; the match to TRBD1 covers 8 bases. The CDR3 runs 14 residues. CDR1 is SEHNR and CDR2 is FQNEAQ in the germline V gene (reference sequence). V was clipped by 5 bases and J by 3 bases; unmatched bases: 5. The DNA of the CDR3 is TGTGCCAGCAGCCCTCAGGGGGCGGACTATGGCTACACCTTC. Its protein product is CASSPQGADYGYTF. The whole variable domain, remainder taken from reference TRBV7-9 and TRBJ1-2, is DTGVSQNPRHKITKRGQNVTFRCDPISEHNRLYWYRQTLGQGPEFLTYFQNEAQLEKSRLLSDRFSAERPKGSFSTLEIQRTEQGDSAMYLCASSPQGADYGYTFGSGTRLTVV.